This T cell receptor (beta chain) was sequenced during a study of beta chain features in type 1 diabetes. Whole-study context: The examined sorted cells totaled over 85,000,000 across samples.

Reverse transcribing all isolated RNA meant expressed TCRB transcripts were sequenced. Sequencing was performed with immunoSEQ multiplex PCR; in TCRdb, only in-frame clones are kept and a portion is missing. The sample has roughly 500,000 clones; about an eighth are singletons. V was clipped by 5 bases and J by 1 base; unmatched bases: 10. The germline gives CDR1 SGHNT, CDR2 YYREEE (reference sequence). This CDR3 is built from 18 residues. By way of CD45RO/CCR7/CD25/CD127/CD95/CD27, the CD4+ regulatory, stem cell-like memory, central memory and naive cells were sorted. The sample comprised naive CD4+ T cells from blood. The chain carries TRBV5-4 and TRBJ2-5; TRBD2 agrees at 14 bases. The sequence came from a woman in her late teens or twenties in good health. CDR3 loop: CASRLAGTSGSLQETQYF. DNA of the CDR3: TGTGCCAGCAGGCTGGCCGGGACTAGCGGGAGTCTCCAAGAGACCCAGTACTTC.